The clone carrying this TCR beta chain was counted between two and nine times. The antigen is not known. The data originate from a study of blood T cells in healthy people across ages. Study at large: When template switching was applied, about one barcoded beta molecule was captured per two T cells. Study-wide findings and caveats: Leaving the PBMCs unsorted stopped any conclusive comparison of naive versus antigen-experienced cells.

Every donor provided roughly 10 milliliters of peripheral blood. Isolation yielded PBMCs, at least 6.5 million per sample, in every case. PCR was performed a second time for about 6 to 12 cycles using a sample-barcoded 5' primer and a J-beta primer mix. TCRdb re-called the 5' RACE reads with MiXCR, one entry per CDR3 protein. In the table there are about 1.4 million distinct CDR3 sequences, roughly 64% of which are singletons. The germline V gene encodes CDR1 SGHTA and CDR2 FQGNSA. CDR3 size: 14 residues. Trimming stripped 5 bases from V and 1 base from J, with 10 bases between. The gene calls are TRBV7-2 and TRBJ2-3; D not certain. The sequenced material came from blood. The sequence was obtained from a man aged 18 to 35 in good health. CDR3 sequence reads: CASSESSGTDTQYF. Here the CDR3 DNA reads TGTGCCAGCAGCGAGTCAAGCGGCACAGATACGCAGTATTTT.